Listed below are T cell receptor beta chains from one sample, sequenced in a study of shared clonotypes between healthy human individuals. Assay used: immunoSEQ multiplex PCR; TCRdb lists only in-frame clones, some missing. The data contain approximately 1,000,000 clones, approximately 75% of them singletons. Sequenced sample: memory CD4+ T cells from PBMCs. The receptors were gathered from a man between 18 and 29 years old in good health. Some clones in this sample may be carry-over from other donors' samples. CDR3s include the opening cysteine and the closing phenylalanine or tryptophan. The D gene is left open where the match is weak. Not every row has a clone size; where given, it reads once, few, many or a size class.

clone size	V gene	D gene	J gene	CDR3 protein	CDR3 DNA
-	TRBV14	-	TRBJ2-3	CASSQDVGEGTDTQYF	TGTGCCAGCAGCCAAGATGTCGGGGAGGGCACAGATACGCAGTATTTT
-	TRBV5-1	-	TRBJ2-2	CASSFFPGRNTGELFF	TGCGCCAGCAGCTTCTTCCCAGGGAGGAACACCGGGGAGCTGTTTTTT
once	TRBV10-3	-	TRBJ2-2	CASKAQGGYTGELFF	TGTGCCTCAAAGGCCCAGGGTGGGTACACCGGGGAGCTGTTTTTT
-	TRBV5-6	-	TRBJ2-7	CASSRTYEQYF	TGTGCCAGCAGCCGTACCTACGAGCAGTACTTC
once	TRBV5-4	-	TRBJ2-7	CASSKKGAYEQYF	TGTGCCAGCAGCAAAAAAGGGGCCTACGAGCAGTACTTC
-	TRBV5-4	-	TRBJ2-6	CASSLDTGANVLTF	TGTGCCAGCAGCCTTGACACCGGGGCCAACGTCCTGACTTTC
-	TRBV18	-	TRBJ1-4	CASSRSEPPNEKLFF	TGTGCCAGCTCTCGGTCGGAGCCCCCAAATGAAAAACTGTTTTTT
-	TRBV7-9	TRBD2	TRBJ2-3	CASSPPGRGGTDTQYF	TGTGCCAGCAGTCCCCCGGGGCGGGGGGGCACAGATACGCAGTATTTT
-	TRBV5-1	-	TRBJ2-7	CASTDGSSYEQYF	TGCGCCAGCACCGACGGGAGCTCCTACGAGCAGTACTTC
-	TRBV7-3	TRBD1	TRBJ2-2	CASSLEGAAGTGELFF	TGTGCCAGCAGCTTAGAGGGGGCAGCCGGTACCGGGGAGCTGTTTTTT
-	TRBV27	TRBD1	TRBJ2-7	CASSLGTGNRPYEQYF	TGTGCCAGCAGTTTGGGGACAGGGAACCGTCCCTACGAGCAGTACTTC
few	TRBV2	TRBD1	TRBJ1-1	CATERQGNTEAFF	TGTGCCACCGAAAGACAGGGGAACACTGAAGCTTTCTTT
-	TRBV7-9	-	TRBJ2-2	CASSLAPGLNSFGELFF	TGTGCCAGCAGCTTGGCCCCAGGGCTGAATAGTTTCGGGGAGCTGTTTTTT
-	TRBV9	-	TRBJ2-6	CASSVARGDSNVLTF	TGTGCCAGCAGCGTAGCTAGGGGGGACTCCAACGTCCTGACTTTC
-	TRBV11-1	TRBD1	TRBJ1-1	CASRGTGALGSTEAFF	TGTGCCAGCAGGGGAACAGGGGCGCTGGGGTCCACTGAAGCTTTCTTT
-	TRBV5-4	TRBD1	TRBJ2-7	CASSLQHRGPNEQYF	TGTGCCAGCAGCTTACAGCACAGGGGGCCCAACGAGCAGTACTTC
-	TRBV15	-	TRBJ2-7	CATSSGTLSSYEQYF	TGTGCCACCAGCAGTGGGACACTGAGCTCCTACGAGCAGTACTTC
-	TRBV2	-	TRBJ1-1	CASSDQGTNTEAFF	TGTGCCAGCAGTGATCAGGGGACGAACACTGAAGCTTTCTTT
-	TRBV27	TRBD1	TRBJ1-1	CASSSLRGMNTEAFF	TGTGCCAGCAGTTCACTCAGGGGGATGAACACTGAAGCTTTCTTT
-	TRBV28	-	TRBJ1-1	CASTWGHTEAFF	TGTGCCAGCACCTGGGGGCACACTGAAGCTTTCTTT
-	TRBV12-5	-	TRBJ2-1	CASGLVLGPQLEQFF	TGTGCTAGTGGTTTGGTACTCGGCCCACAGCTTGAGCAGTTCTTC
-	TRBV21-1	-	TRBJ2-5	CASSNGVGLETQYF	TGTGCCAGCAGCAACGGGGTAGGGCTGGAGACCCAGTACTTC
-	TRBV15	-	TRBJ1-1	CATSRDPQWGTEAFF	TGTGCCACCAGCAGAGATCCCCAATGGGGGACTGAAGCTTTCTTT
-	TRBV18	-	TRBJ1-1	CASSPGLGMNTEAFF	TGTGCCAGCTCACCGGGCCTAGGGATGAACACTGAAGCTTTCTTT
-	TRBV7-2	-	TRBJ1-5	CASGTGFNQPQHF	TGTGCCAGCGGAACAGGCTTCAATCAGCCCCAGCATTTT
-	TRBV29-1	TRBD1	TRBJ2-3	CSALLSTGGDTQYF	TGCAGCGCCCTACTAAGTACAGGGGGAGATACGCAGTATTTT